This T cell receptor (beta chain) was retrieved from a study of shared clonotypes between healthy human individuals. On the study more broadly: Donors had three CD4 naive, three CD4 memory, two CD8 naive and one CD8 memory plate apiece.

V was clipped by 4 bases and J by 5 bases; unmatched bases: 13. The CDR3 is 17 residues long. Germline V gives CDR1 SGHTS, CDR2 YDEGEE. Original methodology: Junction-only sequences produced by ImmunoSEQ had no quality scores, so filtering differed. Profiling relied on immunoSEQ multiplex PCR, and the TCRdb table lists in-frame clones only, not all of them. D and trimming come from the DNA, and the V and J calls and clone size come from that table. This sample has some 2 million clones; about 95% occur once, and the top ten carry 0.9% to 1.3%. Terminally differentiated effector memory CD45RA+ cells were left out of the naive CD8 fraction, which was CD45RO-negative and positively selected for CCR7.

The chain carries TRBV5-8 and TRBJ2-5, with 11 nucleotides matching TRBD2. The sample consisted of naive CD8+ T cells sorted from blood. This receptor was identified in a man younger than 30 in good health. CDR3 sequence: CASSPGLAGEGFETQYF. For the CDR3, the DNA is TGTGCCAGCAGCCCCGGACTAGCGGGCGAGGGATTCGAGACCCAGTACTTC.